Each of the 26 T cell receptor beta chains below was sequenced from the same sample in a study of T cell responses to AZD1222 COVID-19 vaccine. Method: immunoSEQ multiplex PCR; TCRdb's copy keeps in-frame clones and lacks some. The sample has about 190,000 clones; about 87% are singletons. The specimen comprised peripheral blood, sampled on day 0 of MenACWY control vaccination. These TCRs come from an adult in good health.

In its sample, this clone was seen once. V usage is TRBV3-1 (or the pseudogene TRBV3-2) and J usage is TRBJ1-1, with unresolved D. Trimming pared 3 bases from V and 0 bases from J, leaving 8 bases between. The CDR3 spans 14 residues. Germline CDR1 LGHDT, CDR2 YNNKEL (reference sequence). The CDR3 spells CASSHSGMNTEAFF. Written as DNA, the CDR3 is TGTGCCAGCAGCCACTCGGGGATGAACACTGAAGCTTTCTTT.

This chain joins TRBV6-5 and TRBJ1-6; D possibly corresponds to TRBD1 (5 bases). CDR1 and CDR2 (germline): MNHEY, SVGAGI. V was clipped by 5 bases and J by 7 bases, with 15 bases between them. The CDR3 runs to 15 residues. DNA of the CDR3: TGTGCCAGCAGTAGCGTACGGGGCTCCAATTCACCCCTCCACTTT. Its protein product is CASSSVRGSNSPLHF.

The chain recombines TRBV27 with TRBJ2-5; tentatively, D is TRBD1 (6 bases). CDR3 length: 12 residues. The V gene's germline CDR1 is MNHEY and CDR2 SMNVEV (reference sequence). V gave up 6 bases and J gave up 2 bases, with 7 bases separating them. CDR3 bases: TGTGCCAGCAGGGGGGCACAAGAGACCCAGTACTTC. Amino acids: CASRGAQETQYF.

The rearrangement joins TRBV7-9 to TRBJ1-2; TRBD1 aligns across 12 bases. V lost 5 bases and J lost 8; bases outside the gene matches: 21. There are 19 residues in the CDR3. Per germline, CDR1 SEHNR and CDR2 FQNEAQ (reference sequence). The CDR3 loop reads CASSPKINRDRGRENGYTF. CDR3 coding DNA: TGTGCCAGCAGCCCTAAGATTAACAGGGACAGGGGGCGTGAGAACGGCTACACCTTC.

The J gene is TRBJ1-2, the V gene TRBV27, with 7 bases identical to TRBD1. The trim removed 5 bases at V and 3 bases at J, leaving 9 bases unmatched. The CDR3 totals 15 residues. CDR1 is MNHEY and CDR2 is SMNVEV in the germline V gene (reference sequence). The chain's CDR3 is CASSPGEGAYYGYTF. The CDR3 DNA sequence: TGTGCCAGCAGTCCGGGAGAGGGGGCCTACTATGGCTACACCTTC.

In regard to this clone: An end of the junction does not agree with germline; a read error may underlie this. The chain couples TRBV2 to TRBJ1-5, with unresolved D. Germline loops: CDR1 SNHLY, CDR2 FYNNEI. This CDR3 is built from 14 residues. The CDR3 DNA sequence: TGTGCCAGCATTGAACGCGGGGGCAATCAGCCCCAGCATTTT. Encoded protein: CASIERGGNQPQHF.

This clone was counted only a few times. This chain uses TRBV25-1 with TRBJ1-1, with a weak D call TRBD1 (5 bases). V was pared by 4 bases and J by 5 bases, with 11 bases between. Looked up from germline, CDR1 is MGHDK and CDR2 is SYGVNS. The CDR3 is 13 amino acids. This CDR3 reads CASSATGATEAFF. CDR3 coding DNA: TGTGCCAGCAGTGCAACAGGAGCGACTGAAGCTTTCTTT.

V is TRBV29-1 and J is TRBJ2-5; no clear D. This CDR3 comprises 9 residues. Trimming took off 6 bases at V and 4 bases at J, with 3 bases between the two ends. Germline CDR1 and CDR2: SQVTM and ANQGSEA. CDR3 sequence reads: CSVSETQYF. CDR3 DNA sequence: TGCAGCGTATCAGAGACCCAGTACTTC.

This rearrangement joins TRBV6-5 to TRBJ2-7; TRBD1 agrees at 9 bases. V shed 4 bases and J 7 bases; nucleotides not matched to a gene: 5. This CDR3 is built from 13 residues. In germline, CDR1 is MNHEY, CDR2 SVGAGI. The CDR3 protein is CASSSDRGREQYF. The CDR3 coding sequence is TGTGCCAGCAGTTCCGACAGGGGGAGGGAGCAGTACTTC.

This chain connects TRBV27 to TRBJ2-2; 7 nucleotides align to TRBD2. V was clipped by 2 bases and J by 5 bases; unmatched bases: 11. This CDR3 is built from 17 residues. From germline, CDR1 is MNHEY and CDR2 SMNVEV (reference sequence). The CDR3 nucleotides are TGTGCCAGCAGTTTAACGGGGGGACGATCAGGAACCGGGGAGCTGTTTTTT. Translated: CASSLTGGRSGTGELFF.

Here the CDR3 reads CASSEASRGAKNIQYF. CDR3 bases: TGTGCCAGCAGTGAAGCTTCCAGGGGGGCCAAAAACATTCAGTACTTC. This chain joins TRBV6-1 and TRBJ2-4; 7 nucleotides match TRBD1. From germline, CDR1 is MNHNS and CDR2 SASEGT. This CDR3 spans 16 amino acids. The V segment lost 0 bases and the J segment 1 base; nucleotides outside the gene matches: 3.

This chain uses TRBV4-1 with TRBJ1-2, with a weak D call TRBD1 (6 bases). This CDR3 has 14 amino acids. Between the trimmed V and J ends, which lost 5 bases and 4 bases, there was a span of 14 bases. Germline-derived CDR1 and CDR2 are MGHRA and YSYEKL. CDR3 sequence reads: CASSELGGGYGYTF. The CDR3 DNA follows: TGCGCCAGCAGCGAGCTAGGGGGGGGCTATGGCTACACCTTC.

This clone was counted once. V and J are TRBV28 and TRBJ1-1; D unclear. The germline V and J ends were trimmed by 10 bases and 1 base, with 10 bases remaining between them. Germline CDR1 is MDHEN and CDR2 is SYDVKM. CDR3 length equals 12 residues. This CDR3 is CATTKGNTEAFF. The CDR3 coding sequence is TGTGCCACGACGAAAGGGAACACTGAAGCTTTCTTT.

The V call is TRBV29-1, the J call TRBJ2-7; 8 bases line up with TRBD1. The V segment lost 5 bases and the J segment 0 bases; nucleotides outside the gene matches: 6. Germline CDR1 is SQVTM and CDR2 is ANQGSEA. The CDR3 contains 14 residues. CDR3 residues: CSVSGQGPSYEQYF. The DNA for the CDR3 is TGCAGCGTTTCCGGACAGGGCCCCTCCTACGAGCAGTACTTC.

This rearrangement joins TRBV14 to TRBJ2-4; D is ambiguous. There are 12 residues in the CDR3. Trimming shortened V by 3 bases and J by 8 bases, and 8 bases separated the two germline ends. The germline V gene has CDR1 SGHDN and CDR2 FVKESK. The CDR3 coding sequence is TGTGCCAGCAGCCACGTAAGAGACATTCAGTACTTC. Protein: CASSHVRDIQYF.

The genes are TRBV30 and TRBJ2-7; D is ambiguous. This CDR3 comprises 13 residues. CDR1 GTSNPN and CDR2 SVGIG come from the germline V gene (reference sequence). The V end lost 4 bases, the J end lost 2 bases, and 12 bases lay between the germline ends. The CDR3 loop reads CAWNQDFTYEQYF. In DNA, the CDR3 is TGTGCCTGGAATCAGGATTTTACCTACGAGCAGTACTTC.

CDR3 amino acids: CASKSGTGGARNTEAFF. The CDR3 nucleotides read TGTGCCAGCAAATCCGGGACAGGGGGCGCGAGGAACACTGAAGCTTTCTTT. V is TRBV7-9 and J is TRBJ1-1, with 12 bases fitting TRBD1. The length of the CDR3 is 17 residues. The trim removed 7 bases at V and 1 base at J, leaving 10 bases unmatched. CDR1 and CDR2 from the germline V gene are SEHNR and FQNEAQ (reference sequence).

The gene calls are TRBV29-1 and TRBJ1-1; D gene uncertain. The V gene's germline CDR1 is SQVTM and CDR2 ANQGSEA. Trimming shortened V by 7 bases and J by 2 bases, and 11 bases separated the two germline ends. CDR3 length equals 12 residues. CDR3: CSGLHPNTEAFF. The CDR3 DNA reads as TGCAGCGGTCTCCATCCAAACACTGAAGCTTTCTTT.

In nucleotides, the CDR3 is TGTGCCAGCAGCCCCGACGGGCAGGGGGTTGCTGGCTACACCTTC. Translated: CASSPDGQGVAGYTF. V is TRBV3-1 (or the pseudogene TRBV3-2) and J is TRBJ1-2, with 7 bases identical to TRBD1. Unmatched junction bases numbered 12, after V lost 4 bases and J lost 7 bases. This CDR3 has 15 amino acids. From germline, CDR1 is LGHDT and CDR2 YNNKEL (reference sequence).

The chain carries TRBV9 and TRBJ2-3; no definite D call. This CDR3 is built from 12 residues. The V end was cut by 4 bases, the J end by 2 bases, with 5 bases between. CDR1 SGDLS and CDR2 YYNGEE come from the germline V gene. The CDR3 spells CASSPHTDTQYF. The CDR3 nucleotides are TGTGCCAGCAGCCCACACACAGATACGCAGTATTTT.

The genes are TRBV2 and TRBJ2-1, with 9 bases lining up with TRBD1. Germline assignment: CDR1 SNHLY and CDR2 FYNNEI. The CDR3 extends over 14 amino acids. Trimming took 6 bases from V and 6 from J; bases not matched to a gene: 6. CDR3 sequence: CASRSGQGGNEQFF. As DNA, the CDR3 is TGTGCCAGCAGATCGGGACAGGGTGGCAATGAGCAGTTCTTC.

The chain links TRBV13 to TRBJ2-3; no clear D gene. V was clipped by 3 bases and J by 0 bases, with 10 bases between them. The CDR3 length is 15 residues. CDR1 PRHDT and CDR2 FYEKMQ come from the germline V gene (reference sequence). This CDR3 reads CASSFERQSTDTQYF. CDR3 DNA sequence: TGTGCCAGCAGCTTCGAACGCCAAAGCACAGATACGCAGTATTTT. Full variable domain (missing parts from reference TRBV13 and TRBJ2-3): AAGVIQSPRHLIKEKRETATLKCYPIPRHDTVYWYQQGPGQDPQFLISFYEKMQSDKGSIPDRFSAQQFSDYHSELNMSSLELGDSALYFCASSFERQSTDTQYFGPGTRLTVL.

The chain carries TRBV7-2 and TRBJ1-6; D call uncertain. The CDR3 totals 12 residues. V was pared by 4 bases and J by 7 bases, with 5 bases between. Germline loops: CDR1 SGHTA, CDR2 FQGNSA. CDR3 nucleotides: TGTGCCAGCAGCTCACAGAATTCACCCCTCCACTTT. Its translation is CASSSQNSPLHF. The whole variable domain, remainder taken from reference TRBV7-2 and TRBJ1-6, is GAGVSQSPSNKVTEKGKDVELRCDPISGHTALYWYRQSLGQGLEFLIYFQGNSAPDKSGLPSDRFSAERTGGSVSTLTIQRTQQEDSAVYLCASSSQNSPLHFGNGTRLTVT.

This CDR3 reads CASSPGGVAGQEPQHF. The CDR3 bases are TGTGCCAGCAGCCCGGGGGGGGTGGCAGGGCAGGAGCCCCAGCATTTT. The chain joins TRBV28 to TRBJ1-5; D might be TRBD1 (5 bases). The germline V gene encodes CDR1 MDHEN and CDR2 SYDVKM. CDR3 length: 16 residues. V was pared by 6 bases and J by 8 bases, with 23 bases between.

The V call is TRBV24-1, the J call TRBJ2-2; D may be TRBD1 (5 bases). The CDR3 is 16 amino acids. The V gene's germline CDR1 is KGHDR and CDR2 SFDVKD. Trimming stripped 1 base from V and 5 bases from J, with 13 bases between. As DNA, the CDR3 is TGTGCCACCAGTGATTTCGAGACAGCCATGACCGGGGAGCTGTTTTTT. Protein: CATSDFETAMTGELFF.

The V call is TRBV27, the J call TRBJ2-1; 9 bases align to TRBD1. J was trimmed by 2 bases and V by 7 bases; bases with no gene match: 6. The CDR3 is 15 residues long. Germline CDR1 is MNHEY and CDR2 is SMNVEV (reference sequence). CDR3 coding DNA: TGTGCCAGCACCCTAGGACAGGGGCCCTACAATGAGCAGTTCTTC. This sequence encodes CASTLGQGPYNEQFF.